These 12 T cell receptor beta chains were all obtained from the same sample, sequenced in a study of cytomegalovirus exposure and HLA in healthy donors. This PCR relied on a set of 60 Vbeta primers and 13 Jbeta primers. The protocol was immunoSEQ multiplex PCR, while the TCRdb copy is restricted to in-frame clones and leaves out a portion. Its table lists around 77,000 clones. Sequences were obtained from PBMCs. Receptors originate from a man aged 45-65 years in good health and CMV-seropositive.

V and J are TRBV19 and TRBJ1-2, with D possibly TRBD1 on 6 matching bases. V lost 3 bases, J lost 3 bases, and 8 bases lay in between. The CDR3 is 13 residues long. Germline-derived CDR1 and CDR2 are LNHDA and SQIVND (reference sequence). The CDR3 nucleotides are TGTGCCAGTAGTATGACAGGCGACTATGGCTACACCTTC. This translates into CASSMTGDYGYTF.

V usage is TRBV5-4 and J usage is TRBJ1-6; a weak D match, TRBD1 (5 bases). The germline V and J ends were trimmed by 2 bases and 7 bases, with 10 bases remaining between them. The germline V gene has CDR1 SGHNT and CDR2 YYREEE (reference sequence). The CDR3 is made up of 14 amino acids. The CDR3 spells CASSFGTANSPLHF. The CDR3 nucleotides are TGTGCCAGCAGCTTCGGGACTGCGAATTCACCCCTCCACTTT.

The chain has TRBV28 and TRBJ1-1; a possible D gene is TRBD1 (5 bases). The CDR3 runs to 13 residues. Germline V gene data show CDR1 as MDHEN and CDR2 as SYDVKM. V shed 6 bases and J shed 2 bases, with 10 bases lying between them. CDR3 loop: CASSIQGNTEAFF. CDR3 coding DNA: TGTGCCAGCAGCATCCAGGGAAACACTGAAGCTTTCTTT.

This chain joins TRBV4-2 and TRBJ2-4; 8 nucleotides match TRBD2. Germline trimming cut 4 bases from V and 3 bases from J; bases unmatched to any gene: 8. Germline CDR1 is LGHNA and CDR2 is YNFKEQ. The length of the CDR3 is 16 residues. Written as DNA, the CDR3 is TGTGCCAGCAGCCCCCGGACTAGCATGGACAAAAACATTCAGTACTTC. This sequence encodes CASSPRTSMDKNIQYF.

With respect to this clone: Within the sample, other DNA sequences also encode this same CDR3. The rearrangement joins TRBV5-6 to TRBJ2-3, with a possible D match to TRBD1 (6 bases). The CDR3 has 14 residues. Trimming took 2 bases from V and 1 from J, leaving 8 bases between them. Germline CDR1 reads SGHDT; CDR2 reads YYEEEE. The CDR3 bases are TGTGCCAGCAGCTTCGACAGGCGCACAGATACGCAGTATTTT. Protein sequence: CASSFDRRTDTQYF.

The chain couples TRBV5-1 to TRBJ2-1; tentatively, D is TRBD2 (6 bases). V lost 4 bases, J lost 7 bases, and 15 bases lay in between. Germline CDR1 and CDR2: SGHRS and YFSETQ. CDR3 length equals 14 residues. This CDR3 reads CASSREGGTNEQFF. Here the CDR3 DNA reads TGCGCCAGCAGCCGGGAAGGAGGGACGAATGAGCAGTTCTTC.

The chain uses TRBV5-1 and TRBJ1-1, with 7 positions matching TRBD1. V was pared by 4 bases and J by 6 bases, with 6 bases of the junction left unmatched. The CDR3 has 13 amino acids. Germline assignment: CDR1 SGHRS and CDR2 YFSETQ. CDR3 protein: CASSIDRVSEAFF. CDR3 in DNA: TGCGCCAGCAGCATAGACAGGGTGTCTGAAGCTTTCTTT.

This CDR3 is CASSPEAEVNTIYF. The CDR3 region has the DNA TGTGCCAGCTCACCAGAGGCAGAAGTAAACACCATATATTTT. This chain links TRBV18 with TRBJ1-3; D gene ambiguous. The ends were cut back, 2 bases at V and 6 bases at J, with 11 bases in the middle. CDR1 and CDR2 from the germline V gene are KGHSH and LQKENI. The CDR3 length is 14 residues.

The rearrangement joins TRBV6-1 to TRBJ2-7, with TRBD1 identical over 8 bases. Unmatched junction bases numbered 10, after V lost 7 bases and J lost 5 bases. Looked up from germline, CDR1 is MNHNS and CDR2 is SASEGT. The CDR3 loop spans 14 amino acids. Here the CDR3 reads CASINRGSVDEQYV. DNA of the CDR3: TGTGCCAGCATTAACAGGGGGTCAGTGGACGAGCAGTACGTC.

About this clone: A read error may produce the germline difference seen at one junction end. The chain uses TRBV9 and TRBJ2-7; perhaps TRBD2 as D (5 bases). The CDR3 sequence is 16 residues long. Looked up from germline, CDR1 is SGDLS and CDR2 is YYNGEE. CDR3 in DNA: TGTGCCAGCAGCGTATTTCCGGCTAGCATCTCCAACGAGCAGTACTTC. This encodes CASSVFPASISNEQYF.

The chain joins TRBV18 to TRBJ1-1; D is unclear. Trimming stripped 5 bases from V and 1 base from J, with 8 bases between. The CDR3 is 13 amino acids. CDR1 and CDR2 from the germline V gene are KGHSH and LQKENI. CDR3 residues: CASSGKQNTEAFF. DNA of the CDR3: TGTGCCAGCTCAGGTAAACAGAACACTGAAGCTTTCTTT.

This chain joins TRBV7-6 and TRBJ2-7; TRBD2 agrees at 9 bases. V lost 5 bases, J lost 7 bases, and 12 bases stayed unmatched. CDR3 size: 15 residues. Germline V gives CDR1 SGHVS, CDR2 FNYEAQ. The chain's CDR3 is CASSLGREGPREQYF. The CDR3 nucleotides read TGTGCCAGCAGCCTGGGGCGGGAGGGCCCTCGTGAGCAGTACTTC.